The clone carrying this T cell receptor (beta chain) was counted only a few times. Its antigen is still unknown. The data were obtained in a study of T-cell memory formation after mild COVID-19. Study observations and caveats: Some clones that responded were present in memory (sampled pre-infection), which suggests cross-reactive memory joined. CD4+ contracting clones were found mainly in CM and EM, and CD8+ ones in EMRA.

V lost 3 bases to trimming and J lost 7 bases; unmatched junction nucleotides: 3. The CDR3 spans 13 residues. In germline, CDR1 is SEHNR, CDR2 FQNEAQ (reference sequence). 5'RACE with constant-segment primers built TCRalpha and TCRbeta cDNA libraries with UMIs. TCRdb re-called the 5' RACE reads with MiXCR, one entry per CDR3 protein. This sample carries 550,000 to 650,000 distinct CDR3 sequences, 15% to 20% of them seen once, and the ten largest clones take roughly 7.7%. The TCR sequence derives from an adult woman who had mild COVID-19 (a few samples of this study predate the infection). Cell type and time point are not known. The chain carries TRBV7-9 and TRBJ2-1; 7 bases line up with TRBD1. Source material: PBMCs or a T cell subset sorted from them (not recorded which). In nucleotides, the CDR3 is TGTGCCAGCAGCTTCGGGACAGAAAATGAGCAGTTCTTC. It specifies CASSFGTENEQFF.